This paragraph reports one T cell receptor (beta chain). This sample was taken from a study of regulatory T cells in long-lasting Graves disease. Germline V gene data show CDR1 as DFQATT and CDR2 as SNEGSKA (reference sequence). The CDR3 covers 12 residues. The ends were cut back, 3 bases at V and 1 base at J, with 6 bases in the middle. The sample's time point: persistent/refractory GD, antithyroid drugs over 5 years with positive TRAb. Isolated PBMC RNA provided the starting material for the TCR library. The TCR beta library used iRepertoire HTBI primers with Arm-PCR amplification of CDR3. MiXCR was run by TCRdb on the multiplex PCR reads, yielding one entry per CDR3 protein. The table has about 470,000 distinct CDR3 sequences, around 21% seen once.

The gene calls are TRBV20-1 and TRBJ1-1, with no clear D. Sequenced material: peripheral blood mononuclear cells (PBMCs), taken when the disease was refractory, from a patient treated with antithyroid drugs. The clonotype comes from a female donor with Graves disease. CDR3 loop: CSASSQNTEAFF. In DNA form, the CDR3 reads TGCAGTGCTAGTTCCCAGAACACTGAAGCTTTCTTT.